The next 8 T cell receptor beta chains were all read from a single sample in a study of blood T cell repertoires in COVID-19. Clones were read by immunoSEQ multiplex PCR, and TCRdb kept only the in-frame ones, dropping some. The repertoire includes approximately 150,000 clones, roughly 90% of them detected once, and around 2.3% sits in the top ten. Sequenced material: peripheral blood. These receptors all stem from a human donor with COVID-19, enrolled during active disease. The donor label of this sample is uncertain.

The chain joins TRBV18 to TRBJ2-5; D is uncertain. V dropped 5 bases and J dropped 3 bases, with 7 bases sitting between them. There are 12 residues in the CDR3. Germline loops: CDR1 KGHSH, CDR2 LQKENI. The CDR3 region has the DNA TGTGCCAGCTCATGGAGTAAAGAGACCCAGTACTTC. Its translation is CASSWSKETQYF.

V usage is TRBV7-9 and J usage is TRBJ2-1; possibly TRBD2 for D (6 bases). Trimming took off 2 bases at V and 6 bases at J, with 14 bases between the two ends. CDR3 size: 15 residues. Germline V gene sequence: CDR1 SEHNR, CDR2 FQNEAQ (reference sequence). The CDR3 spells CASSLSRGWGNEQFF. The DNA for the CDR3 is TGTGCCAGCAGCTTATCCCGGGGGTGGGGCAATGAGCAGTTCTTC.

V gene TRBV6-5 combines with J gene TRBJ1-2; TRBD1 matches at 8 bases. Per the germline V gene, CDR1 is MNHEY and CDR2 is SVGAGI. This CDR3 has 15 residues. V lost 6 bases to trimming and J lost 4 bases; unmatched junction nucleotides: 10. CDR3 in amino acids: CASRGTGYPSYGYTF. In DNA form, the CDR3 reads TGTGCCAGCAGGGGGACAGGCTACCCTTCCTATGGCTACACCTTC.

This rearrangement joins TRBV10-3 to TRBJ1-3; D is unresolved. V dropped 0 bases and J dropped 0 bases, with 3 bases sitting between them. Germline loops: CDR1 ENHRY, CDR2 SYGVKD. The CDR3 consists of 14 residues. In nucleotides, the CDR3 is TGTGCCATCAGTGAGTCACTCTCTGGAAACACCATATATTTT. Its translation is CAISESLSGNTIYF.

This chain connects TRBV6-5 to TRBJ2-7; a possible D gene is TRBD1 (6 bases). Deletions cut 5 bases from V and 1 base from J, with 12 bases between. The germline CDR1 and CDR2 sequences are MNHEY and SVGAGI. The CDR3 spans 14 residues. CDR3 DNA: TGTGCCAGCAGTCCCCACGGACAGTCCTACGAGCAGTACTTC. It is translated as CASSPHGQSYEQYF.

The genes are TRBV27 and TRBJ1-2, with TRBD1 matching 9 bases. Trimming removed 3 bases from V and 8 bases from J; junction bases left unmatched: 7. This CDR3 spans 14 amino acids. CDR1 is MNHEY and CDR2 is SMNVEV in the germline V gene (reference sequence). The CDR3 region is CASSFTGGAGGYTF. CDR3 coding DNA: TGTGCCAGCAGTTTCACAGGGGGCGCGGGCGGCTACACCTTC.

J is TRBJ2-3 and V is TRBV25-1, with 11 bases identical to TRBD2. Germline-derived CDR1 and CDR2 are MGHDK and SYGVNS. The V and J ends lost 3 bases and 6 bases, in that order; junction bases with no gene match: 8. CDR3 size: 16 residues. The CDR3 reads CASSDPGTSGRDTQYF. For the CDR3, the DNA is TGTGCCAGCAGTGACCCCGGGACTAGCGGAAGGGATACGCAGTATTTT. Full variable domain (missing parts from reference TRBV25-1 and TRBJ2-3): EADIYQTPRYLVIGTGKKITLECSQTMGHDKMYWYQQDPGMELHLIHYSYGVNSTEKGDLSSESTVSRIRTEHFPLTLESARPSHTSQYLCASSDPGTSGRDTQYFGPGTRLTVL.

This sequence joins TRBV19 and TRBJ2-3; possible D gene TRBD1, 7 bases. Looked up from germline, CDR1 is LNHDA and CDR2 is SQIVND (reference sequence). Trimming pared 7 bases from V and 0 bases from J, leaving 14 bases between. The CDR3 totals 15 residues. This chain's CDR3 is CASKGGDSSTDTQYF. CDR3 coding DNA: TGTGCCAGTAAAGGAGGGGACAGTAGCACAGATACGCAGTATTTT.